This TCR beta chain came from a study of T cell repertoires in cytomegalovirus infection. Study overall: Matching HLA type and CMV infection were both indicated by public TCR beta signatures.

There are many counts of this clonotype. Its cognate antigen is unknown. TCRdb re-called the reads through MiXCR, storing one row per CDR3 protein. The data contain hundreds of thousands of distinct CDR3 sequences, about a sixth of them singletons. Points from the study as a whole: The cumulative frequency of public TCR beta families identified carriers of CMV plus the relevant HLA. Dominant in the ex vivo response were TCR beta clonotypes restricted by HLA-C and specific for CMV.

This CDR3 has 15 residues. Trimming cost V 1 base and J 3 bases; bases outside gene matches: 0. Germline assignment: CDR1 LGHDT and CDR2 YNNKEL (reference sequence). This rearrangement joins TRBV3-1 to TRBJ2-2; 9 bases agree with TRBD1. The sequenced sample consisted of PBMCs. The receptor comes from a human donor in good health (CMV status not recorded). Some clones in this sample may be carry-over from other donors' samples. The CDR3 loop reads CASSQGDRDTGELFF. For the CDR3, the DNA is TGTGCCAGCAGCCAAGGGGACAGGGACACCGGGGAGCTGTTTTTT.